This T cell receptor beta chain derives from a study of tumor and adjacent non-tumor tissue in lung cancer. Study-wide results and caveats: TCR diversity was significantly greater in tumor than normal lung tissue. Shorter survival was associated with higher TCR diversity in tumors.

The CDR3 covers 14 residues. The V gene's germline CDR1 is SGHVS and CDR2 FQNEAQ. The library came from three nested PCR rounds adapted from ARM-PCR protocols. TCRdb ran MiXCR on the multiplex PCR reads and lists one entry per CDR3 protein. The sample includes roughly 69,000 distinct CDR3 sequences, around 82% seen only once; the top ten take over 35%. No cell sorting was done before RNA was extracted from the tissue. More than 3 cm separated this lung sample from the edge of the tumor. About this clonotype itself: Antigen: not known. Sequence at one end of the junction differs from germline and may be a read error.

Sequenced: distant non-tumor lung tissue. The receptor was derived from a man in his sixties with non-small cell lung cancer. The chain joins TRBV7-8 to TRBJ2-1; perhaps TRBD1 as D (5 bases). The CDR3 protein is CANSPFSRRDEQFF. CDR3 DNA: TGTGCCAACAGCCCGTTTAGTCGCAGGGATGAGCAGTTCTTC.